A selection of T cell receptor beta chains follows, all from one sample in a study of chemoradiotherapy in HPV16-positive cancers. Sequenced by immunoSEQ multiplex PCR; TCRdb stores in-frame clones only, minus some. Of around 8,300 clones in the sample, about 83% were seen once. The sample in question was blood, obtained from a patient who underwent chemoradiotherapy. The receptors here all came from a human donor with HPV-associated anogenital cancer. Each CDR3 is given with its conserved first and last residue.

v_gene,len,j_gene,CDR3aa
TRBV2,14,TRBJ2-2,CASSLQGAIGELFF
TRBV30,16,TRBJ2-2,CAWSPWTGRNTGELFF
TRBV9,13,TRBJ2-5,CASSVAGQETQYF
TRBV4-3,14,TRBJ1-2,CASSLIQGSSGYTF
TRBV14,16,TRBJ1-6,CASSQDPRFPNSPLHF
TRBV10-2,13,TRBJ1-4,CASSGGRNEKLFF
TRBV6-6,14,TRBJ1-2,CASLRDRGLGGYTF
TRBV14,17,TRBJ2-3,CASSPRIAGLTTDTQYF
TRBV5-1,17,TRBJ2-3,CASSFVGLAGGADTQYF
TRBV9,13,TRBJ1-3,CASSALNGNTIYF
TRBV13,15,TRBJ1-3,CASSLGRGAGNTIYF
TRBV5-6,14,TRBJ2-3,CASSLGAGPDTQYF
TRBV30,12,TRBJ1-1,CARDSRGGEAFF